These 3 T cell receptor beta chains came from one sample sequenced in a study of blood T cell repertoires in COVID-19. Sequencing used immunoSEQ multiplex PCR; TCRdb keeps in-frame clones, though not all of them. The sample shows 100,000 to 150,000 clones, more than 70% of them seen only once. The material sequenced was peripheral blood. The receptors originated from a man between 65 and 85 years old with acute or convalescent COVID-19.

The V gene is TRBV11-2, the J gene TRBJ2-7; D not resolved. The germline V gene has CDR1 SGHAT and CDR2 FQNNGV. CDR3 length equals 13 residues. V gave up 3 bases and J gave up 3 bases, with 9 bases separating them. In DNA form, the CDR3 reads TGTGCCAGCAGCTTCGGCAGGCTCTACGAGCAGTACTTC. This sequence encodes CASSFGRLYEQYF.

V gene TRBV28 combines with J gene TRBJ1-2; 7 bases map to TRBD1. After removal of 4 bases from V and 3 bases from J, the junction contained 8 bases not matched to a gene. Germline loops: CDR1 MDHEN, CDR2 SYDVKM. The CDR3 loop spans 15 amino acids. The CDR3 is CASSSQPRGDYGYTF. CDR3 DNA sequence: TGTGCCAGCAGTTCCCAACCCAGGGGGGACTATGGCTACACCTTC.

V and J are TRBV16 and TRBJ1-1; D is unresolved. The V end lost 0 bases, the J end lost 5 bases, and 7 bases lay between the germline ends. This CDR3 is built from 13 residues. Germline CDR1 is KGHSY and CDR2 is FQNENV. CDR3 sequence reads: CASSQSRETEAFF. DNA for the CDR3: TGTGCCAGCAGCCAATCTCGGGAGACTGAAGCTTTCTTT.